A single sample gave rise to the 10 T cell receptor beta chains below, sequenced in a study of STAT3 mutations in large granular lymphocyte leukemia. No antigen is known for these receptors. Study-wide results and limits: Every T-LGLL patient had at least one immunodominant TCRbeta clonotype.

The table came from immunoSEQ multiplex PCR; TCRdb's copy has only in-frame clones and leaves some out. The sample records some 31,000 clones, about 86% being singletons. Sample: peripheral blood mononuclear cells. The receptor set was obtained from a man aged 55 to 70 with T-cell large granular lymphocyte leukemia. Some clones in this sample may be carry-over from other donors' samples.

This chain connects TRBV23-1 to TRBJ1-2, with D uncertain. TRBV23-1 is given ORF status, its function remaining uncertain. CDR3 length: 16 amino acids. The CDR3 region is CANDVRRQLANYGYTF. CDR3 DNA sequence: TGCGCAAACGACGTAAGGAGACAATTAGCTAACTATGGCTACACCTTC.

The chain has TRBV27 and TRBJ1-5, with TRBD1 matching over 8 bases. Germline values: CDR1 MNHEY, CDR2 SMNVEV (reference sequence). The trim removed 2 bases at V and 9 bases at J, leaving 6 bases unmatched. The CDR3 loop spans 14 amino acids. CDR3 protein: CASSLGQGDRPQHF. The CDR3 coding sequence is TGTGCCAGCAGTTTAGGACAGGGAGATCGGCCCCAGCATTTT.

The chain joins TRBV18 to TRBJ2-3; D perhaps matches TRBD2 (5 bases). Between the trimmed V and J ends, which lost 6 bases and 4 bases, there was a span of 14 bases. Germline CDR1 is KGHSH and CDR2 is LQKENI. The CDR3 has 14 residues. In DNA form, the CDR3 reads TGTGCCAGCTCCCCCCCTAGCCGGGCAGATACGCAGTATTTT. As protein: CASSPPSRADTQYF.

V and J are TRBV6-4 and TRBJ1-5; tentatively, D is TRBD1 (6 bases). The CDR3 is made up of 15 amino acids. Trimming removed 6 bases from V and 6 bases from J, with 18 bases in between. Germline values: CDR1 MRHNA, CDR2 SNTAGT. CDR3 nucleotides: TGTGCCAGCAGCCCAGAGGGGGGAACACTTCAGCCCCAGCATTTT. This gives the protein CASSPEGGTLQPQHF.

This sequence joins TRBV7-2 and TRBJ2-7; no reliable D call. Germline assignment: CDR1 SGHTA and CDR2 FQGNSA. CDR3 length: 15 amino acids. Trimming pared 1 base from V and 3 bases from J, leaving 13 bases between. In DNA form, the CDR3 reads TGTGCCAGCAGCTTAGAACGCGCCGGCGACTACGAGCAGTACTTC. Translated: CASSLERAGDYEQYF.

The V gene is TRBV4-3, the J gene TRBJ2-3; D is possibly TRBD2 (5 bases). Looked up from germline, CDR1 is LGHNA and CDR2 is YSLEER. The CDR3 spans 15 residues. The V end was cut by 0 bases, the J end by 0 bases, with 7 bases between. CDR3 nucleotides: TGCGCCAGCAGCCAAGATGCGGGTAGCACAGATACGCAGTATTTT. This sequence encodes CASSQDAGSTDTQYF.

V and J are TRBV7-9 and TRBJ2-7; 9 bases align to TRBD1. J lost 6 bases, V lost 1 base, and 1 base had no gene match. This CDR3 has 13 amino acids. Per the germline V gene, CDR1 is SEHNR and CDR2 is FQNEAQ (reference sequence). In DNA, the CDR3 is TGTGCCAGCAGCTTAGGGGACAGGGTCGAGCAGTACTTC. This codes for CASSLGDRVEQYF.

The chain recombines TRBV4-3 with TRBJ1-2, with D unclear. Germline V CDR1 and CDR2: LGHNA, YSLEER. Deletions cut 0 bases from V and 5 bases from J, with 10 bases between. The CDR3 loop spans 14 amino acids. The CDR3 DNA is TGCGCCAGCAGCCAAGATGACACGGTTTATGGCTACACCTTC. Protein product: CASSQDDTVYGYTF.

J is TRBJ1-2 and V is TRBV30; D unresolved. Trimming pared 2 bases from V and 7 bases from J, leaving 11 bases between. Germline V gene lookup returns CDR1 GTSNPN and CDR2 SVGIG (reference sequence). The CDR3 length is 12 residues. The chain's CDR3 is CAWSRRRFGYTF. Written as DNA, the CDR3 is TGTGCCTGGAGTAGAAGAAGGTTTGGCTACACCTTC. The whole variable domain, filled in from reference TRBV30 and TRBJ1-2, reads SQTIHQWPATLVQPVGSPLSLECTVEGTSNPNLYWYRQAAGRGLQLLFYSVGIGQISSEVPQNLSASRPQDRQFILSSKKLLLSDSGFYLCAWSRRRFGYTFGSGTRLTVV.

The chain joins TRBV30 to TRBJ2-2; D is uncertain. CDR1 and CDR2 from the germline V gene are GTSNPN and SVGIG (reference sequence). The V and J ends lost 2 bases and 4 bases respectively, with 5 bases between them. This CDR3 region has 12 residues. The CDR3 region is CAWSTLTGELFF. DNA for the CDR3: TGTGCCTGGAGTACACTCACCGGGGAGCTGTTTTTT. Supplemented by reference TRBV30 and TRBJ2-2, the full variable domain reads SQTIHQWPATLVQPVGSPLSLECTVEGTSNPNLYWYRQAAGRGLQLLFYSVGIGQISSEVPQNLSASRPQDRQFILSSKKLLLSDSGFYLCAWSTLTGELFFGEGSRLTVL.